This T cell receptor (beta chain) was identified during a study of CD8+ T cells in alopecia areata. About the study: Patients in the study were on tofacitinib for 6 to 18 months, then off it for 6 months.

Treatment in this sample: oral pan-JAK inhibitor, 5-10 mg twice daily. The CDR3 sequence is 15 residues long. The V and J ends lost 5 bases and 4 bases, in that order; junction bases with no gene match: 11. Per germline, CDR1 GTSNPN and CDR2 SVGIG (reference sequence). In regard to this clone: Its antigen remains unidentified.

Study outcomes and limitations: Tofacitinib significantly lowered scalp clonality and expanded CD8+ clones among the top 100.

Extracted from the samples, RNA was reverse transcribed into cDNA to serve as the sequencing template. Libraries were prepared by immunoSEQ multiplex PCR; TCRdb keeps only in-frame clonotypes and omits some of them. The table shows about 120,000 clones, with about 50% occurring only once. The chain combines TRBV30 with TRBJ1-5; 7 positions agree with TRBD1. The clonotype was recovered from a human donor with alopecia areata. The sequenced sample was CD4+ T cells sorted from blood, obtained at week 4, from a patient treated with tofacitinib. The CDR3 DNA reads as TGTGCCTGGGCCCTTACCGGGACAGTGAATCAGCCCCAGCATTTT. Translation: CAWALTGTVNQPQHF.